This T cell receptor beta chain was captured by sequencing in a study of T cell repertoires in cytomegalovirus infection. The overall study: Matching HLA type and CMV infection were both indicated by public TCR beta signatures.

As for this clonotype: Its specificity is not known.

TCRdb recomputed calls from the reads with MiXCR, one row per CDR3 protein. Of some 800,000 distinct CDR3 sequences in the sample, about 29% were seen once. Whole-study findings and limits: Clonotype analysis showed dominance of the ex vivo response by HLA-C-restricted CMV-specific TCR beta clonotypes. Public TCR beta family frequency separated CMV-and-HLA carriers, including in an independent cohort.

The receptor was isolated from a human donor in good health (CMV status not recorded). Some clones in this sample may be carry-over from other donors' samples. The specimen was cultured CD8+ T cells from PBMCs, collected from culture after CMV antigen stimulation.

The CDR3 DNA reads as TGTGCCAGCAGTTTTAGTTCCCGGAGTCAGCCCCAGCATTTT. The encoded protein is CASSFSSRSQPQHF. The chain carries TRBV27 and TRBJ1-5; D gene uncertain. V dropped 3 bases and J dropped 6 bases, with 12 bases sitting between them. CDR1 MNHEY and CDR2 SMNVEV come from the germline V gene (reference sequence). CDR3 length: 14 amino acids.